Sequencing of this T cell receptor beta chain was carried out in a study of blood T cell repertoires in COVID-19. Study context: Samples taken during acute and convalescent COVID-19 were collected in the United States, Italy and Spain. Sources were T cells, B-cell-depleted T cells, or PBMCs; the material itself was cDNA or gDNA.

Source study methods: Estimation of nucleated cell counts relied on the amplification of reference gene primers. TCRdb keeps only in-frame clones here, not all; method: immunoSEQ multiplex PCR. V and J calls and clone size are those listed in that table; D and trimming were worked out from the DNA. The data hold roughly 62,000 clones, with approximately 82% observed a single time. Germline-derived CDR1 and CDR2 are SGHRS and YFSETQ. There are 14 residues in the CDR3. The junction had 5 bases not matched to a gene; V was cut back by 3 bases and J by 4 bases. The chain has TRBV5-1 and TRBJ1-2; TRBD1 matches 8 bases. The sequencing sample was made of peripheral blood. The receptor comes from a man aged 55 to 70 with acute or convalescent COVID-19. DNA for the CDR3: TGCGCCAGCAGCTCCGCACAGGGGGTCTATGGCTACACCTTC. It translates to CASSSAQGVYGYTF.